Below, 15 T cell receptor beta chains from the same sample are listed, as sequenced in a study of STAT5B mutations in CD4+ large granular lymphocyte leukemia. Produced via immunoSEQ multiplex PCR; TCRdb's table is partial and in-frame only. The sample yields about 40,000 clones, 84% seen once. Sequencing input: CD4+ T cells from blood buffy coats. These TCRs come from a human donor in good health.

V is TRBV7-2 and J is TRBJ1-2; D is unclear. Germline V gene lookup returns CDR1 SGHTA and CDR2 FQGNSA. CDR3 length: 12 amino acids. Trimming cost V 2 bases and J 1 base, with 2 bases left between them. This chain's CDR3 is CASSLLNYGYTF. Written as DNA, the CDR3 is TGTGCCAGCAGCTTACTTAACTATGGCTACACCTTC.

This chain uses TRBV9 with TRBJ2-5; TRBD1 is a possible D gene (5 bases). V dropped 0 bases and J dropped 1 base, with 10 bases sitting between them. This CDR3 is built from 15 residues. Per germline, CDR1 SGDLS and CDR2 YYNGEE. CDR3: CASSVEDTLQETQYF. CDR3 bases: TGTGCCAGCAGCGTAGAGGACACCCTCCAAGAGACCCAGTACTTC.

The CDR3 region is CAWSPPGQGNEKLFF. The CDR3 DNA reads as TGTGCCTGGAGTCCGCCGGGACAGGGCAATGAAAAACTGTTTTTT. The V and J genes are TRBV30 and TRBJ1-4; 9 nucleotides align to TRBD1. Germline trimming cut 2 bases from V and 5 bases from J; bases unmatched to any gene: 6. The CDR3 runs 15 residues. Germline CDR1 reads GTSNPN; CDR2 reads SVGIG (reference sequence).

This rearrangement joins TRBV19 to TRBJ2-5, with 14 positions matching TRBD2. The CDR3 spans 17 residues. The V and J ends lost 4 bases and 0 bases, in that order; junction bases with no gene match: 4. Per germline, CDR1 LNHDA and CDR2 SQIVND (reference sequence). The CDR3 sequence is CASSRWTSGRNQETQYF. CDR3 nucleotide sequence: TGTGCCAGTAGTAGATGGACTAGCGGGAGGAACCAAGAGACCCAGTACTTC.

This rearrangement joins TRBV25-1 to TRBJ1-1, with a possible D match to TRBD1 (5 bases). CDR1 is MGHDK, CDR2 SYGVNS, per germline. The CDR3 sequence is 14 residues long. V lost 3 bases and J lost 4, with 12 bases in between. The CDR3 protein is CASSEPDRTTEAFF. Written as DNA, the CDR3 is TGTGCCAGCAGTGAGCCAGACAGAACCACTGAAGCTTTCTTT.

The chain links TRBV2 to TRBJ1-2, with D unclear. V lost 6 bases and J lost 4, with 9 bases in between. This CDR3 is 12 amino acids long. Germline-derived CDR1 and CDR2 are SNHLY and FYNNEI. The CDR3, as DNA: TGTGCCAGCAGCCGGGTTACCTATGGCTACACCTTC. This gives the protein CASSRVTYGYTF.

Here the CDR3 DNA reads TGTGCCAGCTCACCACCAAGGTCTGAGCAGTTCTTC. Its translation: CASSPPRSEQFF. The V call is TRBV18, the J call TRBJ2-1; no clear D. V was cut by 0 bases and J by 9 bases, with 6 bases left in between. CDR1 KGHSH and CDR2 LQKENI come from the germline V gene. The CDR3 consists of 12 residues.

The chain combines TRBV19 with TRBJ2-3, with D uncertain. CDR1 and CDR2 from the germline V gene are LNHDA and SQIVND (reference sequence). V gave up 3 bases and J gave up 2 bases, with 9 bases separating them. The CDR3 extends over 14 amino acids. CDR3: CASSIWGNTDTQYF. The CDR3 DNA reads as TGTGCCAGTAGTATTTGGGGAAACACAGATACGCAGTATTTT.

This rearrangement joins TRBV7-2 to TRBJ1-2, with D possibly TRBD1 on 6 matching bases. Trimming removed 1 base from V and 7 bases from J, with 13 bases in between. The CDR3 consists of 14 residues. Germline V gives CDR1 SGHTA, CDR2 FQGNSA. DNA for the CDR3: TGTGCCAGCAGCTTAGAGACAGGTGGTGGTGGCTACACCTTC. This sequence encodes CASSLETGGGGYTF.

The chain uses TRBV5-4 and TRBJ2-1; a weak D match, TRBD1 (6 bases). V was trimmed by 3 bases and J by 4 bases, leaving 14 bases between them. Germline loops: CDR1 SGHNT, CDR2 YYREEE (reference sequence). This CDR3 is 15 amino acids long. The CDR3 region has the DNA TGTGCCAGCAGCTCCGGGACACGGAATTACAATGAGCAGTTCTTC. Translation gives CASSSGTRNYNEQFF. The complete variable domain, with remaining parts taken from reference TRBV5-4 and TRBJ2-1, reads ETGVTQSPTHLIKTRGQQVTLRCSSQSGHNTVSWYQQALGQGPQFIFQYYREEENGRGNFPPRFSGLQFPNYSSELNVNALELDDSALYLCASSSGTRNYNEQFFGPGTRLTVL.

The V and J genes are TRBV6-5 and TRBJ2-7; perhaps TRBD1 as D (6 bases). The CDR3 spans 13 residues. CDR1 is MNHEY, CDR2 SVGAGI, per germline. The V end was cut by 6 bases, the J end by 4 bases, with 13 bases between. The CDR3 loop is CASSAQGGYEQYF. The CDR3 bases are TGTGCCAGCAGCGCCCAAGGGGGTTACGAGCAGTACTTC.

This clone was found a few times. The CDR3 is CASRRGQSPNYGYTF. The CDR3 DNA follows: TGTGCCAGCAGACGCGGACAGTCTCCTAACTATGGCTACACCTTC. The chain couples TRBV27 to TRBJ1-2; TRBD1 might be the D (6 bases). This CDR3 spans 15 amino acids. The V gene lost 6 bases and the J gene lost 0 bases, with 14 bases spanning the gap. The germline V gene encodes CDR1 MNHEY and CDR2 SMNVEV (reference sequence).

The chain recombines TRBV5-6 with TRBJ2-1, with D unclear. V was shortened by 2 bases and J by 3 bases, with 12 bases between the two germline ends. The CDR3 loop spans 15 amino acids. Germline V gives CDR1 SGHDT, CDR2 YYEEEE. The CDR3 DNA reads TGTGCCAGCAGCTTTGAGGTCTCAAACTACAATGAGCAGTTCTTC. It yields the protein CASSFEVSNYNEQFF.

The CDR3 spells CASSFSGTGGRYGYTF. CDR3 nucleotide sequence: TGTGCCAGCAGCTTCAGCGGGACAGGGGGCCGCTATGGCTACACCTTC. The chain employs TRBV7-2 and TRBJ1-2; 12 bases are a match to TRBD1. The CDR3 runs 16 residues. V gave up 3 bases and J gave up 4 bases; unmatched junction bases: 6. Germline loops: CDR1 SGHTA, CDR2 FQGNSA.

This clone has a handful of counts. V and J are TRBV10-1 and TRBJ2-3; no clear D. Germline loops: CDR1 WNHNN, CDR2 SYGVQD (reference sequence). The CDR3 has 16 residues. V lost 2 bases to trimming and J lost 0 bases, with 12 bases between them. The CDR3 DNA reads TGCGCCAGCAGTGAGATCCCCGCATCTAGCACAGATACGCAGTATTTT. Amino acid sequence: CASSEIPASSTDTQYF.